The 9 T cell receptor beta chains listed next were all sequenced from one sample in a study of T cell clonotyping in hematopoietic cell transplantation. TCRdb keeps only in-frame clones here, not all; method: immunoSEQ multiplex PCR. The sample lists around 6,000 clones, roughly 70% occurring once. The specimen comprised PBMCs, sampled 180 days after allogeneic stem cell transplant. The origin of the receptors is a male patient in his fifties who had an allogeneic stem cell transplant from an unrelated donor, so the T cells may come from the graft donor. Some clones in this sample may be carry-over from other donors' samples.

CDR3 bases: TGTGCCAGCAGTCAGGGGTGGGGGAACACCGGGGAGCTGTTTTTT. This sequence encodes CASSQGWGNTGELFF. The chain links TRBV28 to TRBJ2-2; D might be TRBD1 (6 bases). The CDR3 length is 15 residues. Trimming removed 5 bases at V and 1 base at J, with 11 bases between. CDR1 MDHEN and CDR2 SYDVKM come from the germline V gene.

The V and J genes are TRBV9 and TRBJ1-2, with 7 positions matching TRBD1. CDR1 SGDLS and CDR2 YYNGEE come from the germline V gene. Trimming cost V 1 base and J 8 bases; bases outside gene matches: 8. This CDR3 has 14 amino acids. The CDR3 bases are TGTGCCAGCAGCGTACTGACAGGGCCGGGAGGCTACACCTTC. Amino acid sequence: CASSVLTGPGGYTF.

The chain has TRBV30 and TRBJ2-3, with 7 bases aligning to TRBD1. Trimming took 4 bases from V and 3 from J; bases not matched to a gene: 19. The CDR3 consists of 18 residues. Germline V gene data show CDR1 as GTSNPN and CDR2 as SVGIG (reference sequence). Here the CDR3 reads CAWTPGQSRGLRTDTQYF. The CDR3 nucleotides read TGTGCCTGGACTCCGGGACAGAGCCGGGGCCTCAGAACAGATACGCAGTATTTT.

The genes are TRBV5-1 and TRBJ2-7; 7 bases map to TRBD1. Germline V CDR1 and CDR2: SGHRS, YFSETQ. The CDR3 has 13 amino acids. Losses at the gene ends were 3 bases for V and 0 bases for J; bases not matched to a gene: 0. The DNA for the CDR3 is TGCGCCAGCAGCTGGGACAGCTCCTACGAGCAGTACTTC. Translated, it gives CASSWDSSYEQYF.

The V gene is TRBV7-9, the J gene TRBJ2-1; no reliable D call. The CDR3 spans 14 residues. Looked up from germline, CDR1 is SEHNR and CDR2 is FQNEAQ (reference sequence). Trimming pared 8 bases from V and 9 bases from J, leaving 20 bases between. The CDR3, as DNA: TGTGCCAGCGGCGGCTTGGACCTATGGGGTGAGCAGTTCTTC. Protein product: CASGGLDLWGEQFF.

The rearrangement uses TRBV6-4 and TRBJ2-5, with D perhaps matching TRBD1 (5 bases). V was pared by 3 bases and J by 5 bases, with 10 bases between. The germline CDR1 and CDR2 sequences are MRHNA and SNTAGT. The CDR3 length is 13 residues. CDR3 DNA sequence: TGTGCCAGCAGTGAGGGGCCAAGGGAGACCCAGTACTTC. The encoded protein is CASSEGPRETQYF.

This clone was counted a few times. The chain has TRBV10-1 and TRBJ2-3, with D tentatively TRBD1 or TRBD2 (5 bases each). The CDR3 totals 14 residues. V shed 6 bases and J shed 4 bases, with 14 bases lying between them. Germline CDR1 and CDR2: WNHNN and SYGVQD (reference sequence). The CDR3 sequence is CASSPSGPPDTQYF. For the CDR3, the DNA is TGCGCCAGCAGCCCATCGGGGCCGCCAGATACGCAGTATTTT.

This clone showed up just once. The chain recombines TRBV6-5 with TRBJ2-6; TRBD1 or TRBD2 may be the D gene (5 bases each). The CDR3 covers 16 residues. Germline lookup yields CDR1 MNHEY and CDR2 SVGAGI. The ends were cut back, 2 bases at V and 0 bases at J, with 8 bases in the middle. The CDR3 nucleotides read TGTGCCAGCAGTTACCCGGGACCCTCTGGGGCCAACGTCCTGACTTTC. This encodes CASSYPGPSGANVLTF.

The rearrangement joins TRBV29-1 to TRBJ1-2; no clear D gene. Germline assignment: CDR1 SQVTM and CDR2 ANQGSEA. V was trimmed by 4 bases and J by 6 bases, leaving 12 bases between them. The CDR3 totals 12 residues. The CDR3 spells CSVGNEIDGYTF. Here the CDR3 DNA reads TGCAGCGTTGGTAACGAGATAGATGGCTACACCTTC.